The rows below give T cell receptor beta chains drawn from one sample of a study of neoadjuvant anti-PD-1 for oral cavity cancer. Only in-frame clones appear in the TCRdb table, and some are missing; sequencing was by immunoSEQ multiplex PCR. The table has roughly 15,000 clones, less than 80% seen once. The sequenced sample was PBMCs, obtained before nivolumab (anti-PD-1) treatment. These receptors all stem from a person aged 40 to 85 with oral cavity squamous cell carcinoma. CDR3s include the opening cysteine and the closing phenylalanine or tryptophan. D genes are given only for firm matches. Size values are once, few and many counts, or a class for expanded clones, and some rows have none.

TRBJ1-2,.,TRBV5-8,15,.,TGTGCCAGCAGCACCGAGATCGGCTGGCGCTATGGCTACACCTTC,CASSTEIGWRYGYTF
TRBJ1-2,.,TRBV5-5,16,.,TGTGCCAGCAGCTTGGACCAGGCAAGACAGGCGGGTGGCTACACCTTC,CASSLDQARQAGGYTF
TRBJ1-3,.,TRBV7-2,15,.,TGTGCCAGCAGCTCAAATACAGGGTACGGAAACACCATATATTTT,CASSSNTGYGNTIYF
TRBJ2-1,.,TRBV5-1,15,.,TGCGCCAGCAGCTTGGACCAGCCCTCCTACAATGAGCAGTTCTTC,CASSLDQPSYNEQFF
TRBJ2-7,.,TRBV11-3,15,TRBD2,TGTGCCAGCAGCAAGGGACTAGCAGACGGCTACGAGCAGTACTTC,CASSKGLADGYEQYF
TRBJ2-1,.,TRBV9,14,.,TGTGCCAGCAGCGCCAGGGGTATCTACAATGAGCAGTTCTTC,CASSARGIYNEQFF
TRBJ2-4,.,TRBV27,17,TRBD1,TGTGCCAGCAGTTTATTCGGGACAGACGGGGCCAAAAACATTCAGTACTTC,CASSLFGTDGAKNIQYF
TRBJ1-4,.,TRBV15,15,.,TGTGCCACCAGCAGAGAGCCGGGTCGAAGTGAAAAACTGTTTTTT,CATSREPGRSEKLFF
TRBJ1-2,.,TRBV25-1,15,TRBD1,TGTGCCAGCAGTGAATCGGTACAGGGGGCGGGAGGCTACACCTTC,CASSESVQGAGGYTF
TRBJ2-7,.,TRBV7-8,16,TRBD2,TGTGCCAGCAGGCCGAGCGGGAGTACTCCCTTTTACGAGCAGTACTTC,CASRPSGSTPFYEQYF
TRBJ2-3,.,TRBV11-2,16,.,TGTGCCAGCAGCTCAGTGCAGGGGGGTACCGCAGATACGCAGTATTTT,CASSSVQGGTADTQYF
TRBJ2-5,.,TRBV4-1,14,.,TGCGCCAGCAGCCACCTCAGGGGCCAAGAGACCCAGTACTTC,CASSHLRGQETQYF
TRBJ1-2,few,TRBV5-1,15,.,TGCGCCAGCAGCGGAAACACCGGGGGGATCTATGGCTACACCTTC,CASSGNTGGIYGYTF
TRBJ1-3,.,TRBV29-1,12,.,TGCAGCGGAGTGGACTCTGGAAACACCATATATTTT,CSGVDSGNTIYF
TRBJ2-3,.,TRBV5-1,15,TRBD1,TGCGCCAGCAGCAAGGGACAGGGGGCTACAGATACGCAGTATTTT,CASSKGQGATDTQYF
TRBJ2-7,.,TRBV25-1,13,.,TGTGCCAGCAGTGCGCCAGCATACTACGAGCAGTACTTC,CASSAPAYYEQYF
TRBJ1-5,.,TRBV28,15,.,TGTGCCAGCAGTTTACCCCAGCACAATGAGAAGCCCCAGCATTTT,CASSLPQHNEKPQHF
TRBJ2-6,.,TRBV5-4,15,.,TGTGCCAGCAGCTTACAGGGCTCTGGGGCCAACGTCCTGACTTTC,CASSLQGSGANVLTF
TRBJ1-2,.,TRBV30,13,.,TGTGCCTGGGCCGATACAGGGTTACATGGCTACACCTTC,CAWADTGLHGYTF
TRBJ2-7,.,TRBV15,13,.,TGTGCCACCAGCAGCGACAGGTACTACGAGCAGTACTTC,CATSSDRYYEQYF
TRBJ2-3,.,TRBV11-2,14,.,TGTGCCAGCAGCTTGGTCGGCCTCACAGATACGCAGTATTTT,CASSLVGLTDTQYF
TRBJ1-5,.,TRBV2,13,.,TGTGCCAGCAGAACCCAGGGGTATCAGCCCCAGCATTTT,CASRTQGYQPQHF
TRBJ1-2,few,TRBV7-9,16,TRBD1,TGTGCCAGCAGCTTTCGTGGGACAGAAATCAACTATGGCTACACCTTC,CASSFRGTEINYGYTF
TRBJ2-2,once,TRBV30,14,.,TGTGCCTGGAGTAGGGATTCGAACACCGGGGAGCTGTTTTTT,CAWSRDSNTGELFF
TRBJ2-3,.,TRBV5-1,12,.,TGCGCCAGCAGGGCGGAAACAGATACGCAGTATTTT,CASRAETDTQYF
TRBJ2-2,.,TRBV7-9,17,TRBD1,TGTGCCAGCAGCGTAGGAGCCGGGACAGGGCTCGCCGGGGAGCTGTTTTTT,CASSVGAGTGLAGELFF
TRBJ2-5,.,TRBV9,14,.,TGTGCCAGCAGTGTGGAGGGACAGCAAGAGACCCAGTACTTC,CASSVEGQQETQYF
TRBJ1-4,few,TRBV7-9,14,.,TGTGCCAGCAGCCTCGCGGGACACCGTGAAAAACTGTTTTTT,CASSLAGHREKLFF
TRBJ2-1,.,TRBV7-9,16,.,TGTGCCAGCAGCCCATTGGGTGGCAGGACGTACAATGAGCAGTTCTTC,CASSPLGGRTYNEQFF
TRBJ2-7,few,TRBV6-5,16,TRBD2,TGTGCCAGCAGTTCCAAAACTAGCGGGGGCCTTGGGGAGCAGTACTTC,CASSSKTSGGLGEQYF
TRBJ2-3,.,TRBV6-5,14,TRBD2,TGTGCCACCAAAGCGGGGCAGGGAACAGATACGCAGTATTTT,CATKAGQGTDTQYF
TRBJ1-2,.,TRBV11-2,13,.,TGTGCCAGCAGCTTAGATCGCGGGGGAGGCTACACCTTC,CASSLDRGGGYTF
TRBJ1-1,few,TRBV7-3,15,.,TGTGCCAGCAGCTTAAGCCCAGGAGGAAACACTGAAGCTTTCTTT,CASSLSPGGNTEAFF
TRBJ1-3,.,TRBV9,15,.,TGTGCCAGCAGTCCCGGCGGATACTCTGGAAACACCATATATTTT,CASSPGGYSGNTIYF
TRBJ2-5,.,TRBV2,13,.,TGTGCCAGCAGTGACTTACACCAAGAGACCCAGTACTTC,CASSDLHQETQYF
TRBJ1-1,few,TRBV30,14,TRBD1,TGTGCCTGGACAGACAGGGGCTGGAACACTGAAGCTTTCTTT,CAWTDRGWNTEAFF
TRBJ1-1,.,TRBV25-1,13,TRBD1,TGTGCCAGCAGCAGGGGGGGGTATGCTGAAGCTTTCTTT,CASSRGGYAEAFF
TRBJ2-5,once,TRBV11-2,17,TRBD2,TGTGCCAGCAGCCGCAGACGGACTAGGCTCCGTGCGGAGACCCAGTACTTC,CASSRRRTRLRAETQYF
TRBJ1-4,.,TRBV7-8,13,.,TGTGCCAGCAGTATGAGGGATAATGAAAAACTGTTTTTT,CASSMRDNEKLFF
TRBJ2-1,.,TRBV5-1,15,TRBD2,TGCGCCAGCAGCTTGGCAGCGGGAGACTACAATGAGCAGTTCTTC,CASSLAAGDYNEQFF
TRBJ2-3,.,TRBV6-1,15,.,TGTGCCAGCAGCCAGATTAGGGGGGAAATGAATACGCAGTATTTT,CASSQIRGEMNTQYF
TRBJ2-1,.,TRBV4-2,15,.,TGTGCCAGCAGCCAAGGGGGAAGCTCCTACAATGAGCAGTTCTTC,CASSQGGSSYNEQFF
TRBJ2-7,once,TRBV6-1,14,.,TGTGCCAGCAGTGAGTGGGGGGACCGATCCGAGCAGTACTTC,CASSEWGDRSEQYF
TRBJ1-3,few,TRBV5-4,14,TRBD1,TGTGCCAGCAGGAAAGGACAGGGTGGAAACACCATATATTTT,CASRKGQGGNTIYF